This T cell receptor beta chain comes out of a study of CXCR3-negative and CXCR3-positive naive CD8 T cells. Study summary: The dataset comprises some 150 million TRB reads in total, with about 1.5 +/- 0.3 million reads per library. Study-wide results and limits: Similar TRBV-TRBJ usage was seen in naive cells (both CXCR3-negative and CXCR3-positive), but memory cells differed.

From germline, CDR1 is SQVTM and CDR2 ANQGSEA. The CDR3 runs to 13 residues. 5' RACE that incorporated UMI labels was used to prepare the TRB cDNA libraries. Each CDR3 protein gets one entry in TCRdb, which reprocessed the 5' RACE reads and gives no DNA. Its listing shows more than 45,000 distinct CDR3 sequences. To note about this clonotype: The antigen remains unidentified.

Per CD8+ T cell subset, triplicate sorts of 300,000 cells each were done. The J gene is TRBJ1-1, the V gene TRBV29-1; TCRdb indicates TRBD1, and absent DNA this call remains unverified. The TCR originated in a human donor in good health. Some clones in this sample may be carry-over from other donors' samples. Sequences were obtained from memory CD8+ T cells from blood. The CDR3 sequence: CSLGGQGDPEAFF.